These T cell receptor beta chains were read from a single sample in a study of tumor and adjacent non-tumor tissue in lung cancer. From the multiplex PCR reads, TCRdb called clonotypes with MiXCR, one entry per CDR3 protein. This table has under 85,000 distinct CDR3 sequences, around 80% appearing once. Sequencing used distant non-tumor lung tissue. The receptors were gathered from an older man with non-small cell lung cancer. Each CDR3 is given with its conserved first and last residue.

j_call v_call cdr3_aa
TRBJ1-5 TRBV4-3 CAISRDHNQPQNF
TRBJ1-6 TRBV5-4 CASSLPPQGSPLHF
TRBJ1-4 TRBV5-5 CANSLRTASKEKLFF
TRBJ2-5 TRBV29-1 CSAKPYVQTGQQIQYF
TRBJ2-7 TRBV11-2 CANSLDQWAPYEQYF
TRBJ2-7 TRBV29-1 CSVIPGTSYERYF
TRBJ2-2 TRBV7-8 CACILVSVNTGELFF
TRBJ2-2 TRBV11-2 CTSTIRQVTTGELFF
TRBJ1-1 TRBV6-1 CASSERCRINTEAFF
TRBJ2-5 TRBV6-1 CASSERGRETQYF
TRBJ2-3 TRBV20-1 CSARAWRLSTDTQYF
TRBJ2-2 TRBV19 CASFHWGMNTGELFF
TRBJ1-3 TRBV12-3/TRBV12-4 CASRRGNIIYF
TRBJ1-5 TRBV10-3 CAIGRGGLSGNQPQHF
TRBJ2-3 TRBV6-5 CASSFWGGSTDTHYF
TRBJ1-2 TRBV6-1 CVSSASNGVRDGYTF
TRBJ1-1 TRBV7-8 CASIQGGRNTEAFF
TRBJ2-1 TRBV20-1 CSAGQTSCNEQFF
TRBJ2-7 TRBV6-6 CASSRDLSYEQYF
TRBJ1-2 TRBV5-4 CASGGESGGEGYTF
TRBJ1-5 TRBV12-3/TRBV12-4 CASSLGTGGSQPQHF
NA TRBV11-2 CASSLAGGLNEQYF
TRBJ2-2 TRBV7-8 CASSLETVNTGELFF
TRBJ1-1 TRBV6-5 CATNYSIRMNTETFF
TRBJ2-1 TRBV4-1 CASSPGLAGPTMSFF
TRBJ1-5 TRBV6-6 CASSYSVGDNSNQPQHF
TRBJ2-3 TRBV27 CASSPWGGKADTQYF
TRBJ2-7 TRBV28 CASSPGGVTGIGELAGPTYEQYF
TRBJ2-3 TRBV29-1 CSLLPYVTGGDTDTQYF
TRBJ2-1 TRBV10-2 CASRSPGPSSHEQFF
TRBJ2-7 TRBV6-2/TRBV6-3 CASSYGVSSYEEYF
TRBJ1-1 TRBV29-1 CSIIVASEAFF
TRBJ2-1 TRBV4-3 CASSHLPRLDNEQFF